These 20 T cell receptor beta chains were sequenced from one sample in a study of beta chain features in type 1 diabetes. Every isolated RNA sample was fully reverse transcribed, so sequencing captured expressed TCRB transcripts. Some clones are missing from TCRdb's copy, which holds only in-frame ones; the method was immunoSEQ multiplex PCR. This sample has around 250,000 clones, with around 25% found just once. Antigens for these TCRs are unknown. Study-wide points: Type 1 diabetes patients showed a moderate but significant shortening of TCRB CDR3s in all four CD4+ subsets.

Specimen: naive CD4+ T cells from blood. Receptors were obtained from a woman in her thirties with type 1 diabetes.

The rearrangement joins TRBV5-1 to TRBJ1-2, with TRBD1 identical over 8 bases. Germline values: CDR1 SGHRS, CDR2 YFSETQ. This CDR3 has 14 amino acids. The V and J ends lost 0 bases and 2 bases, in that order; junction bases with no gene match: 0. CDR3 sequence: CASSLGQGNYGYTF. The CDR3 bases are TGCGCCAGCAGCTTGGGACAGGGGAACTATGGCTACACCTTC.

This clone was counted a single time. The chain employs TRBV12-5 and TRBJ1-5, with TRBD1 matching over 7 bases. With 6 bases clipped from V and 3 bases from J, the junction kept 5 bases outside the gene matches. The CDR3 contains 14 residues. CDR1 and CDR2 (germline): LGHNT, FRNRAP. The CDR3: CASGEGADNQPQHF. In nucleotides, the CDR3 is TGTGCTAGTGGGGAGGGGGCGGACAATCAGCCCCAGCATTTT.

This clone was seen a few times. This chain links TRBV11-3 with TRBJ2-7, with 10 bases that match TRBD2. The V segment lost 3 bases and the J segment 6 bases; nucleotides outside the gene matches: 8. This CDR3 is built from 15 residues. Germline values: CDR1 SGHNT, CDR2 YENEEA. This CDR3 is CASSFVGLAGVEQYF. CDR3 DNA sequence: TGTGCCAGCAGCTTCGTAGGCCTAGCGGGAGTCGAGCAGTACTTC.

The CDR3 nucleotides are TGCAGCGTTGAAGTTGTTACGGACGAGCAGTACTTC. Protein sequence: CSVEVVTDEQYF. V and J are TRBV29-1 and TRBJ2-7; D is unclear. CDR3 length equals 12 residues. CDR1 is SQVTM, CDR2 ANQGSEA, per germline. V gave up 1 base and J gave up 5 bases, with 9 bases separating them.

The table lists this clone with a count of one. The gene calls are TRBV9 and TRBJ2-5; perhaps TRBD1 as D (6 bases). The CDR3 has 16 residues. Germline CDR1 and CDR2: SGDLS and YYNGEE. Trimming removed 2 bases from V and 1 base from J, with 15 bases in between. The CDR3 bases are TGTGCCAGCAGCGTTCTGTCTGGGGGCATCCAAGAGACCCAGTACTTC. It yields the protein CASSVLSGGIQETQYF.

J is TRBJ1-1 and V is TRBV18; no clear D. Germline assignment: CDR1 KGHSH and CDR2 LQKENI. This CDR3 is built from 14 residues. V was shortened by 1 base and J by 6 bases, with 12 bases between the two germline ends. CDR3 sequence reads: CASSPRAEPAEAFF. For the CDR3, the DNA is TGTGCCAGCTCACCACGGGCCGAGCCAGCTGAAGCTTTCTTT.

The chain links TRBV7-6 to TRBJ2-1; TRBD1 matches at 9 bases. V shed 5 bases and J 3 bases; nucleotides not matched to a gene: 11. Germline V lookup: CDR1 SGHVS, CDR2 FNYEAQ. The CDR3 runs 17 residues. The chain's CDR3 is CASSRGLGDRDYNEQFF. In nucleotides, the CDR3 is TGTGCCAGCAGCCGAGGCTTAGGGGACAGGGACTACAATGAGCAGTTCTTC. The full variable domain, in which reference TRBV7-6 and TRBJ2-1 provide the parts outside the CDR3, is GAGVSQSPRYKVTKRGQDVALRCDPISGHVSLYWYRQALGQGPEFLTYFNYEAQQDKSGLPNDRFSAERPEGSISTLTIQRTEQRDSAMYRCASSRGLGDRDYNEQFFGPGTRLTVL.

The J gene is TRBJ1-4, the V gene TRBV30; 9 nucleotides agree with TRBD1. CDR1 GTSNPN and CDR2 SVGIG come from the germline V gene (reference sequence). The CDR3 has 17 amino acids. The V and J ends lost 4 bases and 7 bases, in that order; junction bases with no gene match: 16. In DNA form, the CDR3 reads TGTGCCTGGAACCTCCAAACAGGGGGCGGTGTTGGTGAAAAACTGTTTTTT. Translation: CAWNLQTGGGVGEKLFF.

This rearrangement joins TRBV4-1 to TRBJ2-1, with 11 bases identical to TRBD2. Germline trimming cut 8 bases from V and 6 bases from J; bases unmatched to any gene: 6. This CDR3 comprises 14 residues. CDR1 is MGHRA and CDR2 is YSYEKL in the germline V gene. The CDR3 reads CASAVAGGRNEQFF. CDR3 sequence (DNA): TGCGCCAGCGCAGTAGCGGGAGGGCGCAATGAGCAGTTCTTC.

The chain employs TRBV15 and TRBJ2-5; a weak D match, TRBD2 (5 bases). The CDR3 is 17 amino acids. V lost 0 bases to trimming and J lost 1 base, with 15 bases between them. The germline V gene encodes CDR1 LNHNV and CDR2 YYDKDF (reference sequence). The CDR3 region has the DNA TGTGCCACCAGCAGAGATCAAGTCTGGACTGGCCAAGAGACCCAGTACTTC. Amino acids: CATSRDQVWTGQETQYF.

The chain carries TRBV25-1 and TRBJ2-1; 9 bases fit TRBD2. Germline V gene lookup returns CDR1 MGHDK and CDR2 SYGVNS. Unmatched junction bases numbered 20, after V lost 5 bases and J lost 9 bases. This CDR3 spans 18 amino acids. The DNA of the CDR3 is TGTGCCAGCAGTACCTCCTTATCTAGCGGGGCAGGCAATTTTGAGCAGTTCTTC. It is translated as CASSTSLSSGAGNFEQFF.

The chain links TRBV4-1 to TRBJ2-5; TRBD2 aligns across 7 bases. V was clipped by 4 bases and J by 4 bases; unmatched bases: 3. The germline CDR1 and CDR2 sequences are MGHRA and YSYEKL. This CDR3 comprises 13 residues. The CDR3 DNA follows: TGCGCCAGCAGCCGGACTAGGCTAGAGACCCAGTACTTC. Protein: CASSRTRLETQYF.

This clone was observed a handful of times. The CDR3 DNA reads as TGCAGCGTTATGGGTCGACTAGCCAAAAACATTCAGTACTTC. Protein: CSVMGRLAKNIQYF. V gene TRBV29-1 combines with J gene TRBJ2-4, with D unresolved. From germline, CDR1 is SQVTM and CDR2 ANQGSEA. Between the trimmed V and J ends, which lost 5 bases and 0 bases, there was a span of 11 bases. The length of the CDR3 is 14 residues.

This clone came up a few times. The chain employs TRBV4-1 and TRBJ1-2; D may be TRBD1 (5 bases). The CDR3 is 13 residues long. V lost 2 bases, J lost 6 bases, and 10 bases lay in between. Germline values: CDR1 MGHRA, CDR2 YSYEKL. The CDR3 is CASSQPGGDGYTF. CDR3 coding DNA: TGCGCCAGCAGCCAACCGGGGGGAGATGGCTACACCTTC.

The chain uses TRBV14 and TRBJ2-5; unclear D gene. Trimming pared 1 base from V and 0 bases from J, leaving 6 bases between. The V gene's germline CDR1 is SGHDN and CDR2 FVKESK. This CDR3 has 14 residues. CDR3 in amino acids: CASSQGVYQETQYF. The CDR3 nucleotides read TGTGCCAGCAGCCAAGGAGTGTACCAAGAGACCCAGTACTTC.

V is TRBV4-2 and J is TRBJ2-2, with a tentative D call TRBD2 (6 bases). Germline loops: CDR1 LGHNA, CDR2 YNFKEQ. V was pared by 0 bases and J by 6 bases, with 8 bases between. This CDR3 has 14 residues. The CDR3 DNA follows: TGTGCCAGCAGCCAAGAATCGGGGGCCGGGGAGCTGTTTTTT. This sequence encodes CASSQESGAGELFF.

V is TRBV5-1 and J is TRBJ2-5; D unresolved. Per the germline V gene, CDR1 is SGHRS and CDR2 is YFSETQ. The CDR3 totals 15 residues. V was pared by 2 bases and J by 0 bases, with 11 bases between. The CDR3 region has the DNA TGCGCCAGCAGCTTTGACGGAGACGACCAAGAGACCCAGTACTTC. Protein: CASSFDGDDQETQYF. The variable domain in full, completed from reference TRBV5-1 and TRBJ2-5, reads KAGVTQTPRYLIKTRGQQVTLSCSPISGHRSVSWYQQTPGQGLQFLFEYFSETQRNKGNFPGRFSGRQFSNSRSEMNVSTLELGDSALYLCASSFDGDDQETQYFGPGTRLLVL.

The table lists this clone with a few counts. This chain joins TRBV28 and TRBJ2-3; 7 bases agree with TRBD2. CDR1 MDHEN and CDR2 SYDVKM come from the germline V gene. This CDR3 has 13 residues. The V gene end was trimmed by 3 bases and the J gene end by 3 bases; junction bases not matched to a gene: 0. The CDR3 DNA sequence: TGTGCCAGCAGTTTCGGGGGGACAGATACGCAGTATTTT. Its protein is CASSFGGTDTQYF.

Turning to this clone: The sample contains more than one DNA sequence encoding this CDR3. The rearrangement uses TRBV7-3 and TRBJ2-3; possible D gene TRBD2, 5 bases. The CDR3 length is 13 residues. V dropped 2 bases and J dropped 2 bases, with 5 bases sitting between them. Germline CDR1 is SGHTA and CDR2 is FQGTGA. The CDR3 loop reads CASSLDYTDTQYF. The CDR3, as DNA: TGTGCCAGCAGCTTAGACTACACAGATACGCAGTATTTT.

This sequence joins TRBV5-6 and TRBJ2-3; tentative D call: TRBD2 (5 bases). The CDR3 is 16 residues long. Germline CDR1 and CDR2: SGHDT and YYEEEE. V was cut by 0 bases and J by 0 bases, with 11 bases left in between. CDR3 residues: CASSLEIGGSTDTQYF. The CDR3 DNA reads as TGTGCCAGCAGCTTGGAGATCGGCGGGAGCACAGATACGCAGTATTTT.